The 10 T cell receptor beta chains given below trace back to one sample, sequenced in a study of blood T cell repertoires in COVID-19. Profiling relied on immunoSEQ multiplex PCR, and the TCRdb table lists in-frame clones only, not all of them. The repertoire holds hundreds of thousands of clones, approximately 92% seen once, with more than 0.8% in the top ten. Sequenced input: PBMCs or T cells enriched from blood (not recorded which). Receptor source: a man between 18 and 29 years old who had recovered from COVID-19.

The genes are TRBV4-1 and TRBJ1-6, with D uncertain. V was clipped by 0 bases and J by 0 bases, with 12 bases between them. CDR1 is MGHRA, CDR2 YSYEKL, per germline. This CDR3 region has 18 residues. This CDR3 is CASSQELDRSSYNSPLHF. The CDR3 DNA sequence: TGCGCCAGCAGCCAAGAACTGGATAGGAGCTCCTATAATTCACCCCTCCACTTT.

The CDR3 protein is CSVGRDSRETQYF. In DNA, the CDR3 is TGCAGCGTCGGCAGGGACAGCCGGGAGACCCAGTACTTC. V and J are TRBV29-1 and TRBJ2-5, with 7 bases aligning to TRBD1. Germline CDR1 is SQVTM and CDR2 is ANQGSEA. The CDR3 has 13 residues. V gave up 6 bases and J gave up 5 bases; unmatched junction bases: 9.

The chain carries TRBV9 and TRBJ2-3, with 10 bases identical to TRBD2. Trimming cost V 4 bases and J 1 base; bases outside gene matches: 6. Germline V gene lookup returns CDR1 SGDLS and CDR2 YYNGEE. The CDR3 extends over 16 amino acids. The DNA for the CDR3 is TGTGCCAGCAGCCCAATAGCGGGGGGCGGCACAGATACGCAGTATTTT. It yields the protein CASSPIAGGGTDTQYF.

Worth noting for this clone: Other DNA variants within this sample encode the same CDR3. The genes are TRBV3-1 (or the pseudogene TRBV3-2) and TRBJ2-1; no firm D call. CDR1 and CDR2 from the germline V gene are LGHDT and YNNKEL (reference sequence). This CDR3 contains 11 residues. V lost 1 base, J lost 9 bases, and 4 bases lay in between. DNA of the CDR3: TGTGCCAGCAGCCAAGTCAGTGAGCAGTTCTTC. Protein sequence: CASSQVSEQFF.

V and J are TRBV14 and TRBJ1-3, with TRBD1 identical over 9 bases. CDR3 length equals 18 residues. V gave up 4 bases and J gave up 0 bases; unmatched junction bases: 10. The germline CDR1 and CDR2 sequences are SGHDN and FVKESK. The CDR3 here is CASSPGQGLWSSGNTIYF. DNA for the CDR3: TGTGCCAGCAGCCCGGGACAGGGATTATGGTCCTCTGGAAACACCATATATTTT.

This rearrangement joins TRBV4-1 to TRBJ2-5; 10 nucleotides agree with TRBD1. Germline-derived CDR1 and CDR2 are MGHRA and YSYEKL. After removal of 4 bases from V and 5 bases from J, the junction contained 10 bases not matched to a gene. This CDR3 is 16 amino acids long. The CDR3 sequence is CASSPTRDRGRETQYF. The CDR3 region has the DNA TGCGCCAGCAGCCCGACCCGGGACAGGGGCCGGGAGACCCAGTACTTC.

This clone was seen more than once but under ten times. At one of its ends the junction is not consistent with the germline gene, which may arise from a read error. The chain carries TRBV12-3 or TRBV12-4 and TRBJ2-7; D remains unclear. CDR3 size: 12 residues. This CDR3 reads CASSQTSYGQYF. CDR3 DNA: TGTGCCAGCAGTCAAACCTCATACGGGCAGTACTTC.

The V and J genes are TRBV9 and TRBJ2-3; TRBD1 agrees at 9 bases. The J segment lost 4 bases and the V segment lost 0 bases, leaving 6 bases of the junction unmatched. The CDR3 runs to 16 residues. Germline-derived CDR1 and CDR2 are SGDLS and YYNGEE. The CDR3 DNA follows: TGTGCCAGCAGCGTAGAGGGACAGGGAATGGCAGATACGCAGTATTTT. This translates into CASSVEGQGMADTQYF.

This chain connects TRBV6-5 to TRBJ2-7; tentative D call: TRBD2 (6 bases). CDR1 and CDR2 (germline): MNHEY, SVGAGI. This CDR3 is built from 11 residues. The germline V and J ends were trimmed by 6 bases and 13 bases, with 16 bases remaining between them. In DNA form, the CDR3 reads TGTGCCAGCAGGGAGGGAGGCTACCCCTACTTC. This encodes CASREGGYPYF.

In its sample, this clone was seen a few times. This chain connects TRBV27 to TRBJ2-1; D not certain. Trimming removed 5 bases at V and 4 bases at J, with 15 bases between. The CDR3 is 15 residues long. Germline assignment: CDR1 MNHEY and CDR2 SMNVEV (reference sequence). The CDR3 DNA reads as TGTGCCAGCAGTCAGACTGACTCTAGTTACAATGAGCAGTTCTTC. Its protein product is CASSQTDSSYNEQFF.